A selection of T cell receptor beta chains follows, all from one sample in a study of T cell changes during pregnancy in multiple sclerosis. Clones were sequenced by immunoSEQ multiplex PCR, and TCRdb holds only the in-frame ones, with some missing. The top ten hold 1.4% of the sample, which has roughly 39,000 clones, roughly 93% seen once. Input material: PBMCs (not recorded whether the cells were cultured). Every receptor here comes from a female donor with multiple sclerosis, enrolled in a pregnancy study. The CDR3 runs from the conserved cysteine through the conserved F or W. A D gene is named only where the DNA matches it firmly. Clone size appears in some rows only: once, few, many, or a class for an expanded clone.

TRBD2	TRBV7-2	TRBJ2-1	NA	TGTGCCAGCAGCTTACTAGCGGGACTCTACAATGAGCAGTTCTTC	CASSLLAGLYNEQFF
NA	TRBV7-9	TRBJ2-5	NA	TGTGCCAGCAGCTTAGGATCTAGCTCCCAAGAGACCCAGTACTTC	CASSLGSSSQETQYF
NA	TRBV27	TRBJ1-5	NA	TGTGCCAGCAGTTTTTCGGGCCGAAATCAGCCCCAGCATTTT	CASSFSGRNQPQHF
TRBD1	TRBV29-1	TRBJ2-1	NA	TGCAGCGGTGGGACAGCCAATTACAATGAGCAGTTCTTC	CSGGTANYNEQFF
NA	TRBV4-3	TRBJ1-1	medium-sized	TGCGCCAGCAGCCAAGAATTCGATGGGGGGCCTCGCTCATACACTGAAGCTTTCTTT	CASSQEFDGGPRSYTEAFF
NA	TRBV10-3	TRBJ1-1	NA	TGTGCCATCAGTGCCAAGGGCAAGGAGAACACTGAAGCTTTCTTT	CAISAKGKENTEAFF
NA	TRBV11-1	TRBJ2-7	NA	TGTGCCAGCAGCTTAAGATTCTCCTACGAGCAGTACTTC	CASSLRFSYEQYF
TRBD2	TRBV7-9	TRBJ2-4	NA	TGTGCCAGCAGCTTACCGGGACTAGCGGGAGGAGCCAAAAACATTCAGTACTTC	CASSLPGLAGGAKNIQYF
TRBD1	TRBV23-1	TRBJ1-1	once	TGCGCCAGCAGTCAATGGCAGGGGGGGACTGAAGCTTTCTTT	CASSQWQGGTEAFF
TRBD2	TRBV19	TRBJ2-3	NA	TGTGCCAGTAGTAGCGGGAGTGCAGATACGCAGTATTTT	CASSSGSADTQYF
NA	TRBV11-2	TRBJ2-1	NA	TGTGCCAGCAGCTTAGAGGTAGCCATATACAATGAGCAGTTCTTC	CASSLEVAIYNEQFF
TRBD1	TRBV18	TRBJ2-3	NA	TGTGCCAGCTCACCCACCGGGACAGATAGCACAGATACGCAGTATTTT	CASSPTGTDSTDTQYF
TRBD2	TRBV9	TRBJ2-3	NA	TGTGCCAGCACGGCGACTAGCGGACCCGATACGCAGTATTTT	CASTATSGPDTQYF
TRBD2	TRBV28	TRBJ2-7	NA	TGTGCCAGCAGTTTATCCCCTAGCGGGAGCAACCACGAGCAGTACTTC	CASSLSPSGSNHEQYF
TRBD1	TRBV2	TRBJ2-7	NA	TGTGCCAGCAGTGGGACAGGGGGTACCTACGAGCAGTACTTC	CASSGTGGTYEQYF